The clone carrying this T cell receptor (beta chain) was detected ten times or more. What it binds is unknown. Looked up from germline, CDR1 is SEHNR and CDR2 is FQNEAQ (reference sequence). The ends were cut back, 4 bases at V and 8 bases at J, with 15 bases in the middle. CDR3 length: 15 residues. This entry belongs to a study of CD8 T cells in ankylosing spondylitis. Study-level findings and limits: It appeared that ankylosing spondylitis blood was characterized by a TCR beta motif of roughly 8 highly homologous variants. CD8+ disease-linked clones were present at relatively low frequencies in blood. Enrichment of disease-linked clones was reportedly significant in matched ankylosing spondylitis synovial fluid. Reports of some motif variants in reactive arthritis synovial fluid and blood predate this one.

Using quantitative 5'-RACE with molecular barcodes, the authors made TCR beta libraries. TCRdb reprocessed the 5' RACE reads via MiXCR and lists one record per CDR3 protein. This table has 500,000 or so distinct CDR3 sequences, roughly 5% appearing once. Input material: blood, either unsorted or a sorted T cell fraction (not recorded which). The V and J genes are TRBV7-9 and TRBJ1-6, with D perhaps TRBD1 (6 bases). This sequence originates from a male donor with ankylosing spondylitis. CDR3 sequence: CASSSDSILYSPLHF. The CDR3 DNA reads as TGTGCCAGCAGCTCGGACAGCATCCTTTATTCACCCCTCCACTTT.